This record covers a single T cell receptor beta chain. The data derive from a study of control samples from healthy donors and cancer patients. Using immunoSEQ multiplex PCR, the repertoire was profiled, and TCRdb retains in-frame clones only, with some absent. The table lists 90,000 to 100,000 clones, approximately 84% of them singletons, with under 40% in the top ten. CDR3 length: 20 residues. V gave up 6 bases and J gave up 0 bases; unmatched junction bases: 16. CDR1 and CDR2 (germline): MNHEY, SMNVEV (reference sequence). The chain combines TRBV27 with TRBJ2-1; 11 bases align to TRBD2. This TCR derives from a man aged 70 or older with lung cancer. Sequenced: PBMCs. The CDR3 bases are TGTGCCAGCAGCTTACGGGGTACTAGCGGGGGTGTTAGCTCCTACAATGAGCAGTTCTTC. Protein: CASSLRGTSGGVSSYNEQFF.